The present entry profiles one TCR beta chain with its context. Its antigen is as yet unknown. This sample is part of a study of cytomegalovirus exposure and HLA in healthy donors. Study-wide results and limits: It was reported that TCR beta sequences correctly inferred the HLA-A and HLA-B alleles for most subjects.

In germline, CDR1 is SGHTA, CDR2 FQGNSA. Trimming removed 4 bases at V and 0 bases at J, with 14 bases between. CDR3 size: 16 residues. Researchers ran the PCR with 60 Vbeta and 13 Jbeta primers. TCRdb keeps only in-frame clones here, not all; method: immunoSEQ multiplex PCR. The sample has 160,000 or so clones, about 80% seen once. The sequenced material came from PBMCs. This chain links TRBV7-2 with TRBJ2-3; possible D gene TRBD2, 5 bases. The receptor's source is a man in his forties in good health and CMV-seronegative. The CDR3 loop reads CASSYRAGLSTDTQYF. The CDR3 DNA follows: TGTGCCAGCAGCTATAGGGCGGGCCTGAGCACAGATACGCAGTATTTT.